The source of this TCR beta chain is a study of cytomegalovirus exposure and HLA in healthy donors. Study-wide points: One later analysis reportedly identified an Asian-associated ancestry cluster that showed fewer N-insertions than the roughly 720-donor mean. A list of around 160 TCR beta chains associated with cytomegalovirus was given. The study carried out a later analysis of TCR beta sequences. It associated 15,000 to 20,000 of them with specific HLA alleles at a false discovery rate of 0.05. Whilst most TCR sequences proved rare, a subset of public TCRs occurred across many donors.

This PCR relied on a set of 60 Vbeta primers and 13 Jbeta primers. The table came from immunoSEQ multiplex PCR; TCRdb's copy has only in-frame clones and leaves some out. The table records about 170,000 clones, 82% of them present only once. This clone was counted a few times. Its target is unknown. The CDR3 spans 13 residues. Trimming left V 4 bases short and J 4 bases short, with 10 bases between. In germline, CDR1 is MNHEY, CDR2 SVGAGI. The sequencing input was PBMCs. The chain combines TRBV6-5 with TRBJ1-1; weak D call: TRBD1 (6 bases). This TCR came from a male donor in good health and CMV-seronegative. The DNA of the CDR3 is TGTGCCAGCAGTTCAACAGGGAGCACTGAAGCTTTCTTT. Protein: CASSSTGSTEAFF.